The 3 T cell receptor beta chains listed next were all sequenced from one sample in a study of technical replicates of blood from a few donors (dated by TCRdb to about 2017). Library preparation was by the immunoSEQ multiplex PCR assay. TCRdb took this table from immuneACCESS and kept in-frame rearrangements with V and J called. Such tables lack part of the clones; where checked against another copy, unresolved V genes explain under half of the gap, and the rest is unexplained. The sample table lists around 17,000 clones, 82% of them with a count of one. Over 9% of the sample goes to the ten largest clones. The sequenced sample consisted of PBMCs. These TCRs come from a human donor in good health. Some clones in this sample may be carry-over from other donors' samples.

The rearrangement joins TRBV2 to TRBJ1-2, with no clear D. CDR3 length: 13 amino acids. Germline CDR1 reads SNHLY; CDR2 reads FYNNEI. Trimming took 6 bases from V and 8 from J, leaving 16 bases between them. In DNA form, the CDR3 reads TGTGCCAGCAGGGAGGGTTACGAAGGGGGCTACACCTTC. Translated, it gives CASREGYEGGYTF.

V usage is TRBV12-5 and J usage is TRBJ2-5; a possible D gene is TRBD1 (6 bases). Trimming shortened V by 3 bases and J by 5 bases, and 10 bases separated the two germline ends. The V gene's germline CDR1 is LGHNT and CDR2 FRNRAP. This CDR3 is built from 13 residues. The CDR3 DNA reads TGTGCTAGTGGTTTAGGGGGTGGCGAGACCCAGTACTTC. It specifies CASGLGGGETQYF.

This chain joins TRBV19 and TRBJ1-1, with 7 bases matching TRBD1. V shed 4 bases, J shed 1 base, and the junction held 12 bases outside the gene matches. The CDR3 has 17 amino acids. The germline gives CDR1 LNHDA, CDR2 SQIVND (reference sequence). The CDR3 nucleotides read TGTGCCAGTAGTAGCGGGTACAGGGGAGGTAGGAACACTGAAGCTTTCTTT. Translated: CASSSGYRGGRNTEAFF.